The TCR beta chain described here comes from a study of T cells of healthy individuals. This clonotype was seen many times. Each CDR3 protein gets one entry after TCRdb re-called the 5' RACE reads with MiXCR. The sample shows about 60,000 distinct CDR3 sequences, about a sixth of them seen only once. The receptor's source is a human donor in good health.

The CDR3 coding sequence is TGTGCTAGTGGTTTGACCCGGACGGCCTGGGGGGGGCAGCCCCAGCATTTT. It encodes CASGLTRTAWGGQPQHF. V is TRBV12-5 and J is TRBJ1-5, with D perhaps TRBD1 (5 bases). Trimming took 2 bases from V and 7 from J, leaving 21 bases between them. Germline CDR1 is LGHNT and CDR2 is FRNRAP. The CDR3 sequence is 17 residues long.